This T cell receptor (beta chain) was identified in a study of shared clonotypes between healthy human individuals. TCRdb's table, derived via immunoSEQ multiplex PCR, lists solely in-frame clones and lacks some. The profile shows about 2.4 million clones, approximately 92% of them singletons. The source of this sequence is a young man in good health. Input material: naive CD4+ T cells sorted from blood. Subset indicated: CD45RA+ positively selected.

CDR3 in DNA: TGTGCCAGCTCACCATTGACAGAGTCGAACACCGGGGAGCTGTTTTTT. Translated: CASSPLTESNTGELFF. The chain combines TRBV18 with TRBJ2-2; D perhaps matches TRBD1 (5 bases). This CDR3 has 16 amino acids. The V gene's germline CDR1 is KGHSH and CDR2 LQKENI. Deletions cut 2 bases from V and 0 bases from J, with 10 bases between.